This T cell receptor beta chain was sequenced during a study of T-cell reconstitution after alpha-beta-depleted transplantation in children. Study results and limitations: Alpha-beta T cells about two months after transplant reportedly derived from several hundred expanded graft clones. It was newly produced T cells that mostly accounted for T-cell counts and diversity one year after transplant. Surviving recipient T cells and thymic progenitors produced the high day-60 TCRbeta diversity seen in some patients.

This clonotype was counted a few times. Antigen specificity is unknown. Preparation of the TCRbeta library involved a method that used unique molecular identifiers. MiXCR, run by TCRdb on the PCR reads, gives a single entry per CDR3 protein. Of hundreds of thousands of distinct CDR3 sequences in the sample, around 10% are singletons; the top ten hold less than 9%. This material consisted of PBMCs, taken before TCRalphabeta/CD19-depleted stem cell transplant. The sequence was collected from a boy under two years old with acute myeloid leukemia, due to receive a stem cell transplant.

CDR3 in DNA: TGTGCCAGCAGCCAAGTGATGGGGACTAGCGGATACAATGAGCAGTTCTTC. Translation: CASSQVMGTSGYNEQFF. The gene calls are TRBV4-2 and TRBJ2-1, with TRBD2 matching over 11 bases. Losses at the gene ends were 1 base for V and 4 bases for J; bases not matched to a gene: 6. Germline values: CDR1 LGHNA, CDR2 YNFKEQ. The CDR3 is 17 amino acids.